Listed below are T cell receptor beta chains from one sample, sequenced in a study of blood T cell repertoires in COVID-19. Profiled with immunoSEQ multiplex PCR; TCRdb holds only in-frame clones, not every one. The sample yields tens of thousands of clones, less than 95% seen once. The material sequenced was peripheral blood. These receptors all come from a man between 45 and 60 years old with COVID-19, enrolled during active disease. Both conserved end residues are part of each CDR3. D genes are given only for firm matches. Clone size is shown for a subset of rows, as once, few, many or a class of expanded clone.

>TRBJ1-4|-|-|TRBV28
TGTGCCAGCAAGAGGGGGAATAATGAAAAACTGTTTTTT
CASKRGNNEKLFF
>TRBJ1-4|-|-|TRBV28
TGTGCCAGCAGTTACCCGCGACGGGGAACTAATGAAAAACTGTTTTTT
CASSYPRRGTNEKLFF
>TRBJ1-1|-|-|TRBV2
TGTGCCAGCAGTGAAGAAGCGGGGGACCTTAACACTGAAGCTTTCTTT
CASSEEAGDLNTEAFF
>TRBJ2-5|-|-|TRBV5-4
TGTGCCAGCAGCACTAACAAACAGGGTAGGCAAGAGACCCAGTACTTC
CASSTNKQGRQETQYF
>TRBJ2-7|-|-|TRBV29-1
TGCAGCGTTGATTCGGGGAGCCTCTACGAGCAGTACTTC
CSVDSGSLYEQYF
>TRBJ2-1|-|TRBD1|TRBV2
TGTGCCAGCAGTGGACAGGGGGCGCGCAATGAGCAGTTCTTC
CASSGQGARNEQFF
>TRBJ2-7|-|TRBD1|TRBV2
TGTGCCAGCAGACATACAGGGGGCAACTCCTACGAGCAGTACTTC
CASRHTGGNSYEQYF
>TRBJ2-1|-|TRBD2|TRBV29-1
TGCAGCGTTGAAGAAGGGAGGGGAAGCTCCTACAATGAGCAGTTCTTC
CSVEEGRGSSYNEQFF
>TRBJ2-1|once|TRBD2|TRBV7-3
TGTGCCAGCAGTTCCTCGGGACTAGCGGTTTACAATGAGCAGTTCTTC
CASSSSGLAVYNEQFF
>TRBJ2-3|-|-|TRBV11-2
TGTGCCAGCAGCTTAGGAGGTGAGCGCACAGATACGCAGTATTTT
CASSLGGERTDTQYF
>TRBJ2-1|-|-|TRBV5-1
TGCGCCAGCAGCTTGTGGTTCACTGACAATGAGCAGTTCTTC
CASSLWFTDNEQFF
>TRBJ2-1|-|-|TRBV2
TGTGCCAGCAAGAGGCGGGGGCTCAATGAGCAGTTCTTC
CASKRRGLNEQFF
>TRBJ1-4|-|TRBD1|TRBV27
TGTGCCAGCAAATTCACAGGGGGTCTTGAAAAACTGTTTTTT
CASKFTGGLEKLFF
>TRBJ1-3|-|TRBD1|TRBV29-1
TGCAGCGTTGTGGGGACCGGACAGGGGTCTGGAAACACCATATATTTT
CSVVGTGQGSGNTIYF
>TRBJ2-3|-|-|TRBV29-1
TGCAGCGTTGAAGGGGGGTCTTACAGGGGCACAGATACGCAGTATTTT
CSVEGGSYRGTDTQYF
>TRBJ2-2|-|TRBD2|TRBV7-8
TGTGCCAGCAGCTTATCGGCTAGCGGGAATTATATCGCGAACACCGGGGAGCTGTTTTTT
CASSLSASGNYIANTGELFF
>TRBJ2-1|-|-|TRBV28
TGTGCCAGCAGCCCAGATCCTTACGCTGAGCAGTTCTTC
CASSPDPYAEQFF
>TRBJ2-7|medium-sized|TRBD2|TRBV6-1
TGTGCCAGCAGTGAAGGACTAGCGGGAGCCTACGAGCAGTACTTC
CASSEGLAGAYEQYF
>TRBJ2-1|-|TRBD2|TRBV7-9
TGTGCCAGCAGCTACAGGACTAGCGGGGAATACAATGAGCAGTTCTTC
CASSYRTSGEYNEQFF
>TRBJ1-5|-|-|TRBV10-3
TGTGCCATCAGTGTGACAGCCCATAGCAATCAGCCCCAGCATTTT
CAISVTAHSNQPQHF
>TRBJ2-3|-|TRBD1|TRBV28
TGTGCCAGCAGCCGCAGAAGGACAGGGGGCTTGGTTGATACGCAGTATTTT
CASSRRRTGGLVDTQYF
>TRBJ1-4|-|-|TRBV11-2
TGTGCCAGCAGCTTACCGGACTCGGGAAAACTGTTTTTT
CASSLPDSGKLFF
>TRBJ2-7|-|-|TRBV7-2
TGTGCCAGCAGCTTAAGTGCAGGGTGGGTCGAGCAGTACTTC
CASSLSAGWVEQYF
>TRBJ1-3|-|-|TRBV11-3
TGTGCCAGCAGACAGGGCATTAGCTCTGGAAACACCATATATTTT
CASRQGISSGNTIYF
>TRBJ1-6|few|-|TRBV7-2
TGTGCCAGCAGCTTAGTTGGGAGGAATTCACCCCTCCACTTT
CASSLVGRNSPLHF
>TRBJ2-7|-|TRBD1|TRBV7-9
TGTGCCAGCAGCTATTCCCAAAATACCGGGACAGGGAACGAGCAGTACTTC
CASSYSQNTGTGNEQYF
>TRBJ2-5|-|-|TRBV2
TGTGCCAGCAGCCGAACCCCAGGGGAAAAAGAGACCCAGTACTTC
CASSRTPGEKETQYF
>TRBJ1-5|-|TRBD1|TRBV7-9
TGTGCCAGCAGCCAGGGACAGGTTAGCAATCAGCCCCAGCATTTT
CASSQGQVSNQPQHF
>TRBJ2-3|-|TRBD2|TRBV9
TGTGCCAGCAGCGTAGTAGCGGGTTATGTCACAGATACGCAGTATTTT
CASSVVAGYVTDTQYF
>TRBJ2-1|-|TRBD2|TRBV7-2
TGTGCCAGCAGCTTAGCTACTAGCGGGAACTCCTACAATGAGCAGTTCTTC
CASSLATSGNSYNEQFF
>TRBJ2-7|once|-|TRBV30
TGTGCCTGGAGTGACCCCCTACAGGAACGGGACTCGCCGAGTGGTCGGTACTTC
CAWSDPLQERDSPSGRYF
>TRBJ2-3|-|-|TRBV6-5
TGTGCCAGCAGCCGAGTGAACACAGATACGCAGTATTTT
CASSRVNTDTQYF
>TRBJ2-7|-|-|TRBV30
TGTGCCTGGAGTGTACGTCAGTCCTACGAGCAGTACTTC
CAWSVRQSYEQYF
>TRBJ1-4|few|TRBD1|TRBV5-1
TGCGCCAGCAGCTTGGATGGACAGGGTGAAAAACTGTTTTTT
CASSLDGQGEKLFF
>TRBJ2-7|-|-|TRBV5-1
TGCGCCAGCAGCTTGGGGGGGCCTTCTGACTACGAGCAGTACTTC
CASSLGGPSDYEQYF
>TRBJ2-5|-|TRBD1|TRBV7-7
TGTGCTAGCAGCTTGGGACAGCAAGAGACCCAGTACTTC
CASSLGQQETQYF
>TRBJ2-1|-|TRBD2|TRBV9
TGTGCCAGCAGCGTAGGGGGTAGCGGGTACAATGAGCAGTTCTTC
CASSVGGSGYNEQFF
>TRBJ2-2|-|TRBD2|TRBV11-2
TGTGCCAGCAGCTTGCGACTAGCGTTCGCCGGGGAGCTGTTTTTT
CASSLRLAFAGELFF
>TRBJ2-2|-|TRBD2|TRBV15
TGTGCCACCAGGGCCGGACTAGCGGGTTACACCGGGGAGCTGTTTTTT
CATRAGLAGYTGELFF
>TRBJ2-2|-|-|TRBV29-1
TGCAGCGTTCGCTTATCCAGCGCCGGGGAGCTGTTTTTT
CSVRLSSAGELFF
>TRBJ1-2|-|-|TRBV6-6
TGTGCCAGCAGTTACTCGGGGGGCTATGGCTACACCTTC
CASSYSGGYGYTF
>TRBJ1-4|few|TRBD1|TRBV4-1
TGCGCCAGCAGCGCCCTGAGACAGGGCCGGAGACCGGAAAAACTGTTTTTT
CASSALRQGRRPEKLFF
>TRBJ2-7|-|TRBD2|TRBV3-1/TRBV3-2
TGTGCCAGCAGCCAAGATATCGGGACTAGCGGACACGAGCAGTACTTC
CASSQDIGTSGHEQYF
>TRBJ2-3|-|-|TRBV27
TGTGCCAGCAGTTTGCGAGAATCCACAGATACGCAGTATTTT
CASSLRESTDTQYF
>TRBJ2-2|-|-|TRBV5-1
TGCGCCAGCAGCCCCGGACAGACTACGTACGGGGAGCTGTTTTTT
CASSPGQTTYGELFF
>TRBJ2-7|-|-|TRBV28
TGTGCCAGCAGTTTATGGGGGACGGAGGGGTTGGAGTCCTACGAGCAGTACTTC
CASSLWGTEGLESYEQYF
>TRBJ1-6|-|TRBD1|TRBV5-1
TGCGCCAGCAGGTCAGGGGGCGGCGATAATTCACCCCTCCACTTT
CASRSGGGDNSPLHF
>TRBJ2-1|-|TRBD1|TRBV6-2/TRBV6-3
TGTGCCAGCAGTTTACGACAGGGATGGAATGAGCAGTTCTTC
CASSLRQGWNEQFF
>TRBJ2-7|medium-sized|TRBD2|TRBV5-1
TGCGCCAGCAGCTTGGTTAGAAGCGGGAGGTTCTACGAGCAGTACTTC
CASSLVRSGRFYEQYF
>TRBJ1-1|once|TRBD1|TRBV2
TGTGCCAGCATCAGGGGACAGAGGAACACTGAAGCTTTCTTT
CASIRGQRNTEAFF
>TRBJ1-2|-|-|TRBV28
TGTGCCAGCAGTTTAAGGGCAGGGGCTGGCTACACCTTC
CASSLRAGAGYTF